This is a list of T cell receptor beta chains from one sample in a study of regulatory T cells in long-lasting Graves disease. Via MiXCR, TCRdb re-called the multiplex PCR reads, giving one row per CDR3 protein. The sample consists of approximately 560,000 distinct CDR3 sequences, roughly a sixth of them appearing once. This sample also belongs to another study, concerning T cells in Graves' hyperthyroidism and ophthalmopathy.

The sample was peripheral blood mononuclear cells (PBMCs), taken at new diagnosis, from a patient treated with antithyroid drugs. These receptors were obtained from a man aged 18 to 29 with Graves disease. Each CDR3 is given with its conserved first and last residue. A D gene is named only where the DNA matches it firmly. Size tells how often a clone was seen (once, few, many) or the class of an expanded clone, and some rows leave it out.

CDR3: CASGGQGINEQFF
DNA: TGTGCCAGCGGGGGACAGGGCATCAATGAGCAGTTCTTC
V: TRBV12-3/TRBV12-4
J: TRBJ2-1
D: TRBD1
size: NA

CDR3: CASSPRGVIGETQYF
DNA: TGTGCCAGCAGTCCAAGAGGGGTTATCGGAGAGACCCAGTACTTC
V: TRBV28
J: TRBJ2-5
D: NA
size: many

CDR3: CASSTRANQPQHF
DNA: TGTGCCAGTAGTACTAGGGCGAATCAGCCCCAGCATTTT
V: TRBV19
J: TRBJ1-5
D: NA
size: NA

CDR3: CASSTVHYGYTF
DNA: TGTGCCAGCAGTACAGTTCACTATGGCTACACCTTC
V: TRBV28
J: TRBJ1-2
D: NA
size: NA

CDR3: CSARQGGGETQYF
DNA: TGCAGTGCTAGACAGGGGGGAGGCGAGACCCAGTACTTC
V: TRBV20-1
J: TRBJ2-5
D: NA
size: few

CDR3: CASSWAGQGKQYF
DNA: TGTGCCAGCAGTTGGGCGGGACAGGGCAAGCAGTACTTC
V: TRBV6-2/TRBV6-3
J: TRBJ2-7
D: TRBD1
size: many

CDR3: CASSSFGPPTAPQHF
DNA: TGTGCCAGCAGTTCCTTTGGGCCCCCAACTGCGCCCCAGCATTTT
V: TRBV6-5
J: TRBJ1-5
D: NA
size: NA

CDR3: CASSLASAGDSYNEQFF
DNA: TGTGCCAGCAGCTTGGCCTCAGCGGGAGACTCCTACAATGAGCAGTTCTTC
V: TRBV28
J: TRBJ2-1
D: TRBD2
size: many

CDR3: CSASFGGGNQPQHF
DNA: TGCAGTGCTAGCTTCGGCGGGGGCAATCAGCCCCAGCATTTT
V: TRBV20-1
J: TRBJ1-5
D: NA
size: many

CDR3: CASSDVSGSTDTQYF
DNA: TGTGCCAGCAGTGATGTTAGCGGGAGCACAGATACGCAGTATTTT
V: TRBV6-4
J: TRBJ2-3
D: TRBD2
size: few

CDR3: CATSDPGQGRGETQYF
DNA: TGTGCCACCAGTGACCCGGGACAGGGCAGGGGAGAGACCCAGTACTTC
V: TRBV24-1
J: TRBJ2-5
D: TRBD1
size: NA

CDR3: CASSPLPGSMNTEAFF
DNA: TGTGCCAGCAGCCCTCTCCCAGGGAGCATGAACACTGAAGCTTTCTTT
V: TRBV7-9
J: TRBJ1-1
D: NA
size: many

CDR3: CASTSGRETGELFF
DNA: TGTGCCAGCACTAGCGGGAGGGAAACCGGGGAGCTGTTTTTT
V: TRBV6-1
J: TRBJ2-2
D: TRBD2
size: NA

CDR3: CASSPGLFREKLFF
DNA: TGTGCCAGCAGCCCCGGATTATTTCGCGAAAAACTGTTTTTT
V: TRBV11-2
J: TRBJ1-4
D: NA
size: few

CDR3: CATSDFPGNEQFF
DNA: TGTGCCACCAGTGATTTTCCGGGCAATGAGCAGTTCTTC
V: TRBV24-1
J: TRBJ2-1
D: NA
size: once

CDR3: CASSGGTGSSYEQYF
DNA: TGTGCCAGCAGTGGAGGGACAGGTAGCTCCTACGAGCAGTACTTC
V: TRBV12-3/TRBV12-4
J: TRBJ2-7
D: TRBD1
size: many

CDR3: CASSPDPDSDGHEQFF
DNA: TGTGCCAGCAGTCCCGACCCAGACAGTGACGGTCATGAGCAGTTCTTC
V: TRBV3-1
J: TRBJ2-1
D: NA
size: few

CDR3: CSARGDRDHFLSYDSPLHF
DNA: TGCAGTGCTAGGGGGGACAGGGACCACTTCCTCTCCTATGATTCACCCCTCCACTTT
V: TRBV20-1
J: TRBJ1-6
D: TRBD1
size: NA

CDR3: CASTISPNTEAFF
DNA: TGTGCCAGCACCATTAGCCCCAACACTGAAGCTTTCTTT
V: TRBV12-3/TRBV12-4
J: TRBJ1-1
D: NA
size: few

CDR3: CASSQEGVGEKLFF
DNA: TGTGCCAGCAGCCAGGAAGGGGTCGGCGAAAAACTGTTTTTT
V: TRBV14
J: TRBJ1-4
D: NA
size: many

CDR3: CASSLGGLAGGQYNEQFF
DNA: TGTGCCAGCAGCTTAGGCGGACTAGCGGGAGGACAATACAATGAGCAGTTCTTC
V: TRBV13
J: TRBJ2-1
D: TRBD2
size: few

CDR3: CSASEGANDEQYF
DNA: TGCAGTGCTAGCGAGGGGGCCAACGACGAGCAGTACTTC
V: TRBV20-1
J: TRBJ2-7
D: TRBD1
size: NA

CDR3: CASSPLPGYGQPQHF
DNA: TGTGCCAGTAGTCCGTTACCAGGGTACGGTCAGCCCCAGCATTTT
V: TRBV11-3
J: TRBJ1-5
D: NA
size: few

CDR3: CSARDSGSVYEQYF
DNA: TGCAGTGCTAGAGATTCCGGGAGTGTTTACGAGCAGTACTTC
V: TRBV20-1
J: TRBJ2-7
D: NA
size: few

CDR3: CSVESDRSSYNEQFF
DNA: TGCAGCGTTGAAAGCGACAGGAGCTCCTACAATGAGCAGTTCTTC
V: TRBV29-1
J: TRBJ2-1
D: NA
size: many

CDR3: CASSLASSTEAFF
DNA: TGTGCCAGCAGCTTAGCCTCGAGCACTGAAGCTTTCTTT
V: TRBV7-3
J: TRBJ1-1
D: NA
size: NA

CDR3: CASSYSTSQSWAFF
DNA: TGTGCCAGCAGTTACTCCACGTCCCAGTCATGGGCTTTCTTT
V: TRBV6-5
J: TRBJ1-1
D: NA
size: few

CDR3: CASSDNNSPLHF
DNA: TGTGCCAGCAGCGACAATAATTCACCCCTCCACTTT
V: TRBV11-1
J: TRBJ1-6
D: NA
size: many

CDR3: CASTDNVAGGRTDTQYF
DNA: TGCGCCAGCACCGACAACGTAGCGGGAGGGCGCACAGATACGCAGTATTTT
V: TRBV5-1
J: TRBJ2-3
D: TRBD2
size: few

CDR3: CSASPFQTYGYTF
DNA: TGCAGTGCTAGCCCTTTCCAGACTTATGGCTACACCTTC
V: TRBV20-1
J: TRBJ1-2
D: NA
size: many

CDR3: CASSLVAGGAQFF
DNA: TGTGCCAGCAGCTTAGTTGCGGGAGGCGCTCAGTTCTTC
V: TRBV7-9
J: TRBJ2-1
D: TRBD2
size: many

CDR3: CASSPPGVPKNIQYF
DNA: TGCGCCAGCAGCCCCCCTGGGGTACCCAAAAACATTCAGTACTTC
V: TRBV5-1
J: TRBJ2-4
D: NA
size: many

CDR3: CASSLIQGSYNEQFF
DNA: TGTGCCAGCAGTTTAATACAGGGGTCCTACAATGAGCAGTTCTTC
V: TRBV12-3/TRBV12-4
J: TRBJ2-1
D: TRBD1
size: NA

CDR3: CASRGTGLLYEQYF
DNA: TGTGCCAGCAGAGGGACAGGGCTCCTCTACGAGCAGTACTTC
V: TRBV6-2/TRBV6-3
J: TRBJ2-7
D: TRBD1
size: NA

CDR3: CASSGGQGWETQYF
DNA: TGTGCCAGCAGCGGCGGACAGGGGTGGGAGACCCAGTACTTC
V: TRBV7-6
J: TRBJ2-5
D: TRBD1
size: few

CDR3: CSARGGSGSVYEQYF
DNA: TGCAGTGCTAGGGGAGGTAGCGGGAGTGTCTACGAGCAGTACTTC
V: TRBV20-1
J: TRBJ2-7
D: TRBD2
size: many

CDR3: CASSFRTSYEQYF
DNA: TGTGCCAGCAGCTTCCGGACTTCCTACGAGCAGTACTTC
V: TRBV5-6
J: TRBJ2-7
D: NA
size: few

CDR3: CASTPTSGMNTEAFF
DNA: TGTGCCAGCACTCCCACGTCAGGTATGAACACTGAAGCTTTCTTT
V: TRBV27
J: TRBJ1-1
D: NA
size: many

CDR3: CASSYSEGYEQFF
DNA: TGTGCCAGCAGTTACTCGGAAGGCTATGAGCAGTTCTTC
V: TRBV6-2/TRBV6-3
J: TRBJ2-1
D: NA
size: few

CDR3: CASSLLDRAFF
DNA: TGTGCCAGCAGCTTGCTCGACAGGGCTTTCTTT
V: TRBV7-2
J: TRBJ1-1
D: NA
size: NA

CDR3: CASSLRQGAHEQYF
DNA: TGCGCCAGCAGCCTGCGACAGGGGGCCCACGAGCAGTACTTC
V: TRBV4-1
J: TRBJ2-7
D: TRBD1
size: few

CDR3: CASSPPGFFGGGYGYTF
DNA: TGTGCCAGCTCACCACCGGGGTTCTTCGGGGGTGGCTATGGCTACACCTTC
V: TRBV18
J: TRBJ1-2
D: NA
size: NA

CDR3: CASSPGLVSLRDTQYF
DNA: TGTGCCAGCAGTCCGGGACTAGTTTCTTTGAGAGATACGCAGTATTTT
V: TRBV6-1
J: TRBJ2-3
D: TRBD2
size: few

CDR3: CASSLTGSNEKLFF
DNA: TGTGCCAGCAGTTTGACAGGGTCTAATGAAAAACTGTTTTTT
V: TRBV2
J: TRBJ1-4
D: TRBD1
size: many

CDR3: CASSFEAGGLGNEQFF
DNA: TGTGCCAGCAGTTTTGAAGCGGGAGGGCTGGGCAATGAGCAGTTCTTC
V: TRBV7-3
J: TRBJ2-1
D: TRBD2
size: many

CDR3: CASSYSITSGNEQFF
DNA: TGTGCCAGCAGTTACTCGATTACTAGCGGTAATGAGCAGTTCTTC
V: TRBV6-5
J: TRBJ2-1
D: TRBD2
size: few

CDR3: CASSLVDSTKNIQYF
DNA: TGTGCCAGCAGCTTAGTTGACAGTACCAAAAACATTCAGTACTTC
V: TRBV7-8
J: TRBJ2-4
D: NA
size: NA